Shown below are 16 T cell receptor beta chains from a single sample sequenced in a study of response to subunit inactivated influenza vaccine. Each CDR3 protein is one row after TCRdb ran MiXCR on the RT-PCR reads. The sample lists roughly 620,000 distinct CDR3 sequences, 11% occurring once. These same data were also listed under a study on T cells expressing NK-cell markers. That work states: Production of TCR beta cDNA relied on 5'RACE template switching with UMIs.

The sample was PBMCs from blood, taken on the day of vaccination. The origin of the receptors is a man aged 50 to 59 who received an inactivated influenza vaccine.

On this clonotype itself: One junction end disagrees with the germline gene, perhaps due to a read error. The chain couples TRBV11-2 to TRBJ2-5, with 8 bases lining up with TRBD2. The CDR3 spans 16 residues. Germline CDR1 SGHAT, CDR2 FQNNGV. The CDR3 DNA reads as TGTGCCAGCAGCTTAGTGACTATAGCGGGACGAGAGGCCCAGTACTTC. Its protein product is CASSLVTIAGREAQYF.

V usage is TRBV7-2 and J usage is TRBJ2-1; D is possibly TRBD2 (6 bases). Trimming took 4 bases from V and 6 from J, leaving 13 bases between them. Germline V lookup: CDR1 SGHTA, CDR2 FQGNSA. CDR3 length equals 14 residues. The CDR3 is CASSSPGLINEQFF. The CDR3 bases are TGTGCCAGCAGCTCGCCGGGACTGATCAATGAGCAGTTCTTC.

The chain carries TRBV5-1 and TRBJ1-6; D may be TRBD1 (6 bases). Germline V gene lookup returns CDR1 SGHRS and CDR2 YFSETQ. The CDR3 has 16 amino acids. V lost 3 bases to trimming and J lost 4 bases, with 14 bases between them. The CDR3 region is CASSWGGQGYNSPLHF. Written as DNA, the CDR3 is TGCGCCAGCAGCTGGGGAGGTCAGGGGTATAATTCACCCCTCCACTTT.

This clonotype has only a few counts. The rearrangement links TRBV4-2 to TRBJ2-7; maybe TRBD2 (6 bases). Germline loops: CDR1 LGHNA, CDR2 YNFKEQ. This CDR3 is built from 13 residues. Trimming removed 2 bases at V and 6 bases at J, with 11 bases between. The CDR3 DNA reads as TGTGCCAGCAGCCAACCAGGGACTGGCGAGCAGTACTTC. Its protein is CASSQPGTGEQYF.

V and J are TRBV12-3 or TRBV12-4 and TRBJ2-3, with D perhaps TRBD1 (5 bases). With 1 base removed from V and 3 bases from J, the gap between germline ends came to 11 bases. The CDR3 contains 15 residues. CDR3 in amino acids: CASSLVGVVTDTQYF. In nucleotides, the CDR3 is TGTGCCAGCAGTTTAGTAGGGGTGGTAACAGATACGCAGTATTTT.

The chain joins TRBV11-2 to TRBJ2-1; TRBD1 matches 7 bases. Per germline, CDR1 SGHAT and CDR2 FQNNGV. The CDR3 is 16 amino acids. The junction had 8 bases not matched to a gene; V was cut back by 5 bases and J by 1 base. This chain's CDR3 is CASSTRTGRSYNEQFF. CDR3 bases: TGTGCCAGCAGCACCCGGACAGGAAGGTCCTACAATGAGCAGTTCTTC.

This sequence joins TRBV20-1 and TRBJ2-3, with D perhaps TRBD1 or TRBD2 (5 bases each). V was trimmed by 3 bases and J by 2 bases, leaving 15 bases between them. The CDR3 is 15 amino acids. Germline lookup yields CDR1 DFQATT and CDR2 SNEGSKA (reference sequence). The CDR3 bases are TGCAGTGCTAGTGCCGGGGACCAATTCACAGATACGCAGTATTTT. Its translation is CSASAGDQFTDTQYF.

This clonotype came up many times. CDR3 sequence (DNA): TGCGCCAGCAGCCAAGATCTAGGACAGGGGGCAGGTGAGCAGTTCTTC. Amino acid sequence: CASSQDLGQGAGEQFF. The chain links TRBV4-3 to TRBJ2-1; 11 bases agree with TRBD1. This CDR3 is built from 16 residues. After removal of 0 bases from V and 9 bases from J, the junction contained 7 bases not matched to a gene. CDR1 is LGHNA, CDR2 YSLEER, per germline.

J is TRBJ1-1 and V is TRBV7-8; D perhaps matches TRBD1 (6 bases). CDR1 is SGHVS and CDR2 is FQNEAQ in the germline V gene. CDR3 length equals 17 residues. The V and J ends lost 2 bases and 0 bases respectively, with 16 bases between them. CDR3: CASSLYRGGLLNTEAFF. The CDR3 bases are TGTGCCAGCAGCTTATATCGGGGGGGGCTGTTGAACACTGAAGCTTTCTTT.

This clonotype was picked up a small number of times. CDR3 DNA sequence: TGTGCCAGCAGGCCTACTACCAGCTGGGACAGGCAGTACTTC. Protein product: CASRPTTSWDRQYF. The rearrangement joins TRBV6-2 or TRBV6-3 to TRBJ2-7, with 7 nucleotides matching TRBD1. The germline V gene has CDR1 MNHEY and CDR2 SVGEGT. CDR3 length equals 14 residues. The junction had 14 bases not matched to a gene; V was cut back by 6 bases and J by 9 bases.

The chain employs TRBV12-3 or TRBV12-4 and TRBJ2-5; 12 bases map to TRBD2. J was trimmed by 5 bases and V by 2 bases; bases with no gene match: 9. CDR3 size: 17 residues. The CDR3 loop reads CASSLTASGGAWETQYF. DNA of the CDR3: TGTGCCAGCAGTTTAACGGCTAGCGGGGGGGCCTGGGAGACCCAGTACTTC.

The CDR3 region has the DNA TGTGCCAGCAGCTTAGGTTTCCAGGCGGCTAACAATGAGCAGTTCTTC. It yields the protein CASSLGFQAANNEQFF. This sequence joins TRBV7-2 and TRBJ2-1; D is uncertain. V lost 1 base and J 5 bases, leaving 15 bases between the germline ends. Germline V gene lookup returns CDR1 SGHTA and CDR2 FQGNSA. This CDR3 region has 16 residues.

This clonotype was recorded many times. The J gene is TRBJ1-1, the V gene TRBV12-3 or TRBV12-4; D is unclear. Deletions cut 6 bases from V and 4 bases from J, with 12 bases between. The CDR3 has 13 amino acids. For the CDR3, the DNA is TGTGCCAGCAGCACCGACACGAGCACTGAAGCTTTCTTT. Residues: CASSTDTSTEAFF.

In this sample, this clonotype turned up a few times. The chain combines TRBV10-2 with TRBJ1-2; tentative D call: TRBD1 (6 bases). The germline V gene has CDR1 WSHSY and CDR2 SAAADI. This CDR3 is built from 13 residues. V dropped 4 bases and J dropped 7 bases, with 13 bases sitting between them. The CDR3 DNA sequence: TGCGCCAGCAGTGTGCCTGGGGGGCTTGGCTACACCTTC. Its translation: CASSVPGGLGYTF.

V and J are TRBV20-1 and TRBJ2-7; D is ambiguous. Germline V gene data show CDR1 as DFQATT and CDR2 as SNEGSKA (reference sequence). CDR3 length: 12 residues. With 3 bases removed from V and 2 bases from J, the gap between germline ends came to 8 bases. CDR3 coding DNA: TGCAGTGCTAGGACCGTTACCTACGAGCAGTACTTC. Translating it yields CSARTVTYEQYF.

This clonotype was recorded at least ten times. CDR3: CASSQRGGVAETQYF. The CDR3 nucleotides are TGCGCCAGCAGCCAAAGGGGAGGGGTTGCGGAGACCCAGTACTTC. The rearrangement uses TRBV4-3 and TRBJ2-5; 7 positions agree with TRBD2. The CDR3 loop spans 15 amino acids. Losses at the gene ends were 2 bases for V and 5 bases for J; bases not matched to a gene: 8. Germline CDR1 is LGHNA and CDR2 is YSLEER.